These 21 T cell receptor beta chains were sequenced from one sample in a study of shared clonotypes between healthy human individuals. The assay was immunoSEQ multiplex PCR, and TCRdb's table has in-frame clones only and misses some. The sample includes roughly 2,500,000 clones, more than 85% of them seen just once. Material for sequencing was naive CD4+ T cells from PBMCs. Subset defined: CD45RA+ positively selected. The receptors were sampled from a man younger than 35 in good health. Some clones in this sample may be carry-over from other donors' samples.

This clone came up a few times. The V and J genes are TRBV28 and TRBJ1-2; tentatively, D is TRBD1 (6 bases). CDR1 and CDR2 from the germline V gene are MDHEN and SYDVKM. The CDR3 extends over 14 amino acids. The germline V and J ends were trimmed by 3 bases and 4 bases, with 12 bases remaining between them. CDR3 region: CASSFTGLGYGYTF. The CDR3 nucleotides read TGTGCCAGCAGTTTCACAGGGTTGGGCTATGGCTACACCTTC.

The genes are TRBV28 and TRBJ1-1, with D hard to call. Germline V gene sequence: CDR1 MDHEN, CDR2 SYDVKM. This CDR3 region has 13 residues. V lost 6 bases, J lost 5 bases, and 13 bases lay in between. CDR3 region: CASRRPFKTEAFF. The CDR3 bases are TGTGCCAGCAGACGCCCCTTTAAAACTGAAGCTTTCTTT.

The V gene is TRBV27, the J gene TRBJ2-7, with 7 positions matching TRBD2. Germline assignment: CDR1 MNHEY and CDR2 SMNVEV (reference sequence). This CDR3 is built from 15 residues. V shed 4 bases, J shed 2 bases, and the junction held 8 bases outside the gene matches. CDR3 region: CASSSIGTTPYEQYF. The CDR3 nucleotides read TGTGCCAGCAGTTCGATCGGGACTACCCCCTACGAGCAGTACTTC.

The CDR3 DNA sequence: TGTGCCAGCAGCTTGGTGGACACGTATACTGAAGCTTTCTTT. Protein: CASSLVDTYTEAFF. The chain combines TRBV5-4 with TRBJ1-1; maybe TRBD1 (5 bases). This CDR3 comprises 14 residues. Per the germline V gene, CDR1 is SGHNT and CDR2 is YYREEE (reference sequence). Trimming took 0 bases from V and 5 from J, leaving 11 bases between them. Based on the CDR3 plus reference TRBV5-4 and TRBJ1-1, the full variable domain is ETGVTQSPTHLIKTRGQQVTLRCSSQSGHNTVSWYQQALGQGPQFIFQYYREEENGRGNFPPRFSGLQFPNYSSELNVNALELDDSALYLCASSLVDTYTEAFFGQGTRLTVV.

The genes are TRBV10-2 and TRBJ2-7; no clear D. CDR1 and CDR2 (germline): WSHSY, SAAADI. The CDR3 has 14 residues. Trimming stripped 2 bases from V and 1 base from J, with 9 bases between. The CDR3 sequence: CASSEPGSSYEQYF. Here the CDR3 DNA reads TGCGCCAGCAGTGAGCCAGGTTCATCCTACGAGCAGTACTTC.

This rearrangement joins TRBV10-3 to TRBJ1-5; TRBD1 is a possible D gene (6 bases). V gave up 10 bases and J gave up 3 bases, with 10 bases separating them. This CDR3 region has 12 residues. CDR1 ENHRY and CDR2 SYGVKD come from the germline V gene. The CDR3: CATGTFNQPQHF. The CDR3 DNA sequence: TGTGCCACCGGGACATTCAATCAGCCCCAGCATTTT.

V usage is TRBV7-7 and J usage is TRBJ2-7; no clear D gene. V dropped 5 bases and J dropped 6 bases, with 11 bases sitting between them. Germline-derived CDR1 and CDR2 are SSHAT and FNYEAQ (reference sequence). The CDR3 sequence is 12 residues long. CDR3 sequence: CASSTTDGEQYF. The CDR3 nucleotides read TGTGCCAGCAGCACAACGGACGGCGAGCAGTACTTC.

The chain uses TRBV2 and TRBJ2-7, with 12 bases that match TRBD1. The CDR3 runs 15 residues. The trim removed 7 bases at V and 1 base at J, leaving 5 bases unmatched. Germline values: CDR1 SNHLY, CDR2 FYNNEI. The CDR3 nucleotides are TGTGCCAGCACTTGGGGACAGGGGGCGTCCTACGAGCAGTACTTC. Its protein product is CASTWGQGASYEQYF.

Of note for this clone: Other DNA variants within this sample encode the same CDR3. The chain links TRBV28 to TRBJ2-7; D is uncertain. The CDR3 length is 12 residues. In germline, CDR1 is MDHEN, CDR2 SYDVKM. V shed 8 bases and J shed 0 bases, with 8 bases lying between them. In DNA, the CDR3 is TGTGCCAGCGGAAGCAGCTCCTACGAGCAGTACTTC. Amino acid sequence: CASGSSSYEQYF.

Note on this clone: Since a much larger clone is just one base distant, this may be a read error. This sample also contains other DNA sequences that code for the same CDR3. The V call is TRBV5-1, the J call TRBJ1-5, with D perhaps TRBD1 (6 bases). The CDR3 covers 14 residues. Germline V gives CDR1 SGHRS, CDR2 YFSETQ. V lost 0 bases, J lost 4 bases, and 8 bases lay in between. CDR3 loop: CASSLEGGNQPQHF. The CDR3 nucleotides are TGCGCCAGCAGCTTGGAGGGGGGGAATCAGCCCCAGCATTTT.

Concerning this clone: The same CDR3 arises from other DNA sequences in this sample as well. This sequence joins TRBV5-4 and TRBJ1-4; D remains unclear. Trimming took 0 bases from V and 3 from J, leaving 6 bases between them. This CDR3 comprises 14 residues. Germline V gene sequence: CDR1 SGHNT, CDR2 YYREEE (reference sequence). DNA for the CDR3: TGTGCCAGCAGCTTGGCCGGGTCTAATGAAAAACTGTTTTTT. Its translation is CASSLAGSNEKLFF.

The rearrangement joins TRBV6-1 to TRBJ2-5; no firm D call. The CDR3 is 15 amino acids. V was cut by 1 base and J by 0 bases, with 9 bases left in between. Per the germline V gene, CDR1 is MNHNS and CDR2 is SASEGT. CDR3 region: CASSEGGSYQETQYF. The CDR3 DNA is TGTGCCAGCAGTGAAGGAGGTTCGTACCAAGAGACCCAGTACTTC.

In this sample, this clone turned up once. V usage is TRBV5-1 and J usage is TRBJ2-5, with 7 bases fitting TRBD2. J was trimmed by 5 bases and V by 5 bases; bases with no gene match: 12. The germline CDR1 and CDR2 sequences are SGHRS and YFSETQ. The CDR3 covers 15 residues. This CDR3 reads CASRGLAGVGETQYF. In nucleotides, the CDR3 is TGCGCCAGCAGAGGTCTGGCGGGGGTCGGCGAGACCCAGTACTTC.

The chain is built from TRBV11-2 and TRBJ1-6; tentative D call: TRBD1 (5 bases). Trimming shortened V by 5 bases and J by 14 bases, and 13 bases separated the two germline ends. The CDR3 is 12 residues long. CDR1 SGHAT and CDR2 FQNNGV come from the germline V gene. CDR3 sequence: CASSTGGRTLHF. As DNA, the CDR3 is TGTGCCAGCAGCACAGGAGGAAGGACCCTCCACTTT.

The chain employs TRBV18 and TRBJ1-4; D gene ambiguous. CDR1 and CDR2 (germline): KGHSH, LQKENI. The CDR3 length is 14 residues. V gave up 2 bases and J gave up 0 bases, with 4 bases separating them. The CDR3 region is CASSPSSTNEKLFF. In nucleotides, the CDR3 is TGTGCCAGCTCACCATCCTCAACTAATGAAAAACTGTTTTTT.

The chain employs TRBV11-3 and TRBJ2-1; D remains unclear. CDR1 is SGHNT, CDR2 YENEEA, per germline. Trimming removed 1 base from V and 6 bases from J, with 10 bases in between. This CDR3 is built from 14 residues. The CDR3 bases are TGTGCCAGCAGCTTAGGGTCTAATGCCAATGAGCAGTTCTTC. Protein product: CASSLGSNANEQFF.

This chain links TRBV19 with TRBJ2-7, with a tentative D call TRBD2 (6 bases). V dropped 7 bases and J dropped 3 bases, with 19 bases sitting between them. This CDR3 comprises 15 residues. The V gene's germline CDR1 is LNHDA and CDR2 SQIVND (reference sequence). CDR3 sequence: CASTPGGTINYEQYF. The CDR3 coding sequence is TGTGCCAGTACCCCTGGCGGGACGATCAACTACGAGCAGTACTTC.

This clone was seen once. The chain carries TRBV28 and TRBJ2-5; 8 nucleotides align to TRBD1. Germline V CDR1 and CDR2: MDHEN, SYDVKM. The CDR3 contains 15 residues. V lost 7 bases, J lost 5 bases, and 12 bases stayed unmatched. The CDR3 reads CASTILGQGVETQYF. CDR3 DNA sequence: TGTGCCAGCACTATACTCGGACAGGGAGTCGAGACCCAGTACTTC. The full variable domain, rest sourced from reference TRBV28 and TRBJ2-5, is DVKVTQSSRYLVKRTGEKVFLECVQDMDHENMFWYRQDPGLGLRLIYFSYDVKMKEKGDIPEGYSVSREKKERFSLILESASTNQTSMYLCASTILGQGVETQYFGPGTRLLVL.

On this clone: The same CDR3 can be traced to other DNA sequences in this sample. This chain uses TRBV5-1 with TRBJ1-5; D uncertain. The ends were cut back, 0 bases at V and 7 bases at J, with 14 bases in the middle. The CDR3 runs 15 residues. Per the germline V gene, CDR1 is SGHRS and CDR2 is YFSETQ. This chain's CDR3 is CASSLEGGRGQPQHF. In DNA form, the CDR3 reads TGCGCCAGCAGCTTGGAAGGAGGAAGAGGACAGCCCCAGCATTTT.

V usage is TRBV7-2 and J usage is TRBJ2-1; D may match TRBD1 or TRBD2 (5 bases each). Trimming took 2 bases from V and 9 from J, leaving 26 bases between them. The CDR3 sequence is 18 residues long. Germline V gene lookup returns CDR1 SGHTA and CDR2 FQGNSA. The CDR3 region is CASSLFGDVRIQHGEQFF. The CDR3, as DNA: TGTGCCAGCAGCTTATTTGGGGACGTGCGGATCCAACACGGTGAGCAGTTCTTC.

This chain connects TRBV4-3 to TRBJ2-3; weak D call: TRBD2 (5 bases). This CDR3 has 15 residues. V lost 0 bases and J lost 0, with 7 bases in between. CDR1 is LGHNA and CDR2 is YSLEER in the germline V gene. The CDR3 spells CASSQEPGSTDTQYF. CDR3 nucleotide sequence: TGCGCCAGCAGCCAAGAGCCGGGAAGCACAGATACGCAGTATTTT.